The 11 T cell receptor beta chains in this list originate from one sample, sequenced in a study of blood T cell repertoires in COVID-19. Measured with immunoSEQ multiplex PCR; TCRdb has only the in-frame clones, and not every one. The sample holds around 310,000 clones, approximately 91% seen once. The sample taken for sequencing was PBMCs or T cells enriched from blood (not recorded which). The source of these receptors is a woman in her forties who had recovered from COVID-19.

This chain joins TRBV6-1 and TRBJ2-1; 10 bases line up with TRBD2. The germline V gene encodes CDR1 MNHNS and CDR2 SASEGT. The CDR3 is made up of 17 amino acids. Losses at the gene ends were 3 bases for V and 8 bases for J; bases not matched to a gene: 13. The CDR3 sequence is CASSDAGLAVAGDEQFF. The DNA for the CDR3 is TGTGCCAGCAGTGATGCCGGACTAGCGGTTGCCGGCGATGAGCAGTTCTTC.

This rearrangement joins TRBV4-1 to TRBJ1-5; D is perhaps TRBD1 (6 bases). The CDR3 totals 14 residues. Germline V CDR1 and CDR2: MGHRA, YSYEKL. V was shortened by 4 bases and J by 9 bases, with 16 bases between the two germline ends. CDR3 loop: CASSLDRKRPPQHF. The CDR3 DNA is TGCGCCAGCAGCCTAGACAGGAAGCGGCCGCCCCAGCATTTT.

Written as DNA, the CDR3 is TGTGCCAGCTCACCAGGCGCTTGGTGGGGACTTACCCCCCACGGGCAGTACTTC. It codes for CASSPGAWWGLTPHGQYF. V gene TRBV18 combines with J gene TRBJ2-7; D is possibly TRBD2 (6 bases). The V end lost 2 bases, the J end lost 9 bases, and 29 bases lay between the germline ends. Germline V gene data show CDR1 as KGHSH and CDR2 as LQKENI. CDR3 length: 18 residues.

The V and J genes are TRBV4-3 and TRBJ2-1; a weak D match, TRBD1 (6 bases). This CDR3 region has 18 residues. Per germline, CDR1 LGHNA and CDR2 YSLEER. The V gene lost 0 bases and the J gene lost 5 bases, with 20 bases spanning the gap. The CDR3 loop reads CASSQETAALRGNNEQFF. CDR3 coding DNA: TGCGCCAGCAGCCAAGAGACAGCAGCGCTCAGGGGAAACAATGAGCAGTTCTTC.

CDR3 DNA: TGTGCCAGCAGTGACGAGGGCAATCAGCCCCAGCATTTT. Amino acids: CASSDEGNQPQHF. The chain employs TRBV2 and TRBJ1-5; D is unclear. V gave up 3 bases and J gave up 2 bases, with 5 bases separating them. There are 13 residues in the CDR3. In germline, CDR1 is SNHLY, CDR2 FYNNEI. Filled out from reference TRBV2 and TRBJ1-5, the complete variable domain reads EPEVTQTPSHQVTQMGQEVILRCVPISNHLYFYWYRQILGQKVEFLVSFYNNEISEKSEIFDDQFSVERPDGSNFTLKIRSTKLEDSAMYFCASSDEGNQPQHFGDGTRLSIL.

The CDR3 DNA is TGTGCCAGCTCACCAATCAGCGGTCCCAGCACAGATACGCAGTATTTT. As protein: CASSPISGPSTDTQYF. The rearrangement links TRBV18 to TRBJ2-3; possible D gene TRBD2, 5 bases. The ends were cut back, 2 bases at V and 0 bases at J, with 12 bases in the middle. CDR3 length: 16 residues. Germline V gives CDR1 KGHSH, CDR2 LQKENI.

The CDR3 DNA sequence: TGTGCCACCAGTGATCCCTCGGGGGTAGCGGGAGAAAATAATGAGCAGTTCTTC. It yields the protein CATSDPSGVAGENNEQFF. V gene TRBV24-1 combines with J gene TRBJ2-1, with 9 bases lining up with TRBD2. Germline lookup yields CDR1 KGHDR and CDR2 SFDVKD. The CDR3 consists of 18 residues. Trimming cost V 3 bases and J 7 bases; bases outside gene matches: 15.

The chain couples TRBV19 to TRBJ2-2; 7 bases are shared with TRBD2. The ends lost 0 bases at V and 6 bases at J; junction bases unmatched: 7. The CDR3 sequence is 16 residues long. Germline CDR1 and CDR2: LNHDA and SQIVND (reference sequence). This CDR3 is CASSIESTGGPGELFF. CDR3 sequence (DNA): TGTGCCAGTAGTATAGAAAGCACGGGAGGTCCCGGGGAGCTGTTTTTT.

The CDR3 DNA reads TGTGCCAGCAGCCTTTTCACAGATACGCAGTATTTT. This sequence encodes CASSLFTDTQYF. The chain combines TRBV28 with TRBJ2-3; D not certain. Germline V gives CDR1 MDHEN, CDR2 SYDVKM. Trimming stripped 6 bases from V and 2 bases from J, with 6 bases between. The length of the CDR3 is 12 residues.

J is TRBJ1-1 and V is TRBV6-6; 8 positions match TRBD1. From germline, CDR1 is MNHNY and CDR2 SVGAGI (reference sequence). The CDR3 loop spans 14 amino acids. V dropped 5 bases and J dropped 7; count of bases not matched to a gene: 9. Here the CDR3 DNA reads TGTGCCAGCAGTAGACAGGGGCTTAGGAGTGAAGCTTTCTTT. Its translation is CASSRQGLRSEAFF.

The chain combines TRBV28 with TRBJ2-1, with TRBD2 identical over 9 bases. V lost 3 bases and J lost 0; bases outside the gene matches: 3. This CDR3 spans 16 amino acids. Germline CDR1 reads MDHEN; CDR2 reads SYDVKM. The CDR3 sequence is CASSFFSGSSYNEQFF. CDR3 nucleotides: TGTGCCAGCAGTTTCTTTAGCGGGAGCTCCTACAATGAGCAGTTCTTC.